The 20 T cell receptor beta chains below all came from one sample that was sequenced in a study of T cells in Graves' hyperthyroidism and ophthalmopathy. Amplified TCR beta CDR3 regions came from RNA transcripts. The HTBI set primed first-round TCR CDR3 RT-PCR. MiXCR was run by TCRdb on the multiplex PCR reads, yielding one entry per CDR3 protein. This table has almost 500,000 distinct CDR3 sequences, about 22% appearing once. The sequenced material came from blood. The receptors shown here come from a woman in her 70s with Graves' ophthalmopathy.

This clonotype was detected a few times. The J gene is TRBJ1-6, the V gene TRBV5-6; possible D gene TRBD1, 5 bases. The CDR3 is 15 residues long. V was cut by 4 bases and J by 7 bases, with 15 bases left in between. Germline V gives CDR1 SGHDT, CDR2 YYEEEE. In DNA, the CDR3 is TGTGCCAGCAGCACCTTCGGGACCAAAAATTCACCCCTCCACTTT. It yields the protein CASSTFGTKNSPLHF.

This clonotype occurred many times. The chain combines TRBV29-1 with TRBJ1-2; D is uncertain. Looked up from germline, CDR1 is SQVTM and CDR2 is ANQGSEA. There are 10 residues in the CDR3. V dropped 5 bases and J dropped 5 bases, with 6 bases sitting between them. The CDR3 sequence is CSVYYYGYTF. CDR3 in DNA: TGCAGCGTTTATTATTATGGCTACACCTTC.

This clonotype has only a few counts. The CDR3 loop is CASSYPSTGALNQPQHF. The CDR3 nucleotides read TGTGCCAGCAGTTACCCATCGACAGGGGCGCTCAATCAGCCCCAGCATTTT. V and J are TRBV6-6 and TRBJ1-5, with TRBD1 identical over 8 bases. Trimming took 2 bases from V and 3 from J; bases not matched to a gene: 9. This CDR3 comprises 17 residues. Looked up from germline, CDR1 is MNHNY and CDR2 is SVGAGI (reference sequence).

This clonotype came up a few times. The genes are TRBV5-1 and TRBJ2-3; TRBD2 aligns across 10 bases. The trim removed 6 bases at V and 3 bases at J, leaving 10 bases unmatched. This CDR3 comprises 16 residues. CDR1 is SGHRS and CDR2 is YFSETQ in the germline V gene. In nucleotides, the CDR3 is TGCGCCAGCACACTTCTAGCGGGAGTAGGGACAGATACGCAGTATTTT. Its protein product is CASTLLAGVGTDTQYF.

This clonotype occurred many times. The V and J genes are TRBV29-1 and TRBJ1-2; no reliable D call. The V gene's germline CDR1 is SQVTM and CDR2 ANQGSEA. CDR3 length equals 11 residues. The ends were cut back, 4 bases at V and 4 bases at J, with 7 bases in the middle. CDR3 coding DNA: TGCAGCGTTGTGGTTGCCTATGGCTACACCTTC. It encodes CSVVVAYGYTF.

This clonotype has more than one count but fewer than ten. V gene TRBV5-1 combines with J gene TRBJ2-7; TRBD1 matches at 7 bases. J lost 3 bases, V lost 4 bases, and 7 bases had no gene match. The CDR3 runs 14 residues. CDR1 is SGHRS, CDR2 YFSETQ, per germline. The CDR3 DNA is TGCGCCAGCAGCGCCCCGGGACAGCACTACGAGCAGTACTTC. Its protein product is CASSAPGQHYEQYF.

Remarks on this clonotype: Sequence at one end of the junction differs from germline and may be a read error. The V call is TRBV5-1, the J call TRBJ2-7; D call uncertain. This CDR3 spans 12 amino acids. The V gene's germline CDR1 is SGHRS and CDR2 YFSETQ. Here the CDR3 reads CASSLEGPGSHF. The CDR3 DNA reads TGCGCCAGCAGCTTGGAAGGACCTGGCAGTCACTTC.

The sample holds many counts of this clonotype. The chain recombines TRBV12-3 or TRBV12-4 with TRBJ2-2; 10 bases align to TRBD1. Trimming removed 4 bases from V and 1 base from J; junction bases left unmatched: 9. This CDR3 comprises 18 residues. The CDR3 coding sequence is TGTGCCAGCAGTTCCGGGACAGGGGTCCTATTGAACACCGGGGAGCTGTTTTTT. This sequence encodes CASSSGTGVLLNTGELFF.

This clonotype was picked up a small number of times. The J gene is TRBJ1-6, the V gene TRBV12-3 or TRBV12-4, with a tentative D call TRBD1 (6 bases). V lost 5 bases and J 11 bases, leaving 16 bases between the germline ends. The CDR3 totals 14 residues. CDR3 loop: CASSATGSGAPLHF. The CDR3 nucleotides read TGTGCCAGCAGTGCTACAGGGTCTGGGGCACCCCTCCACTTT.

The J gene is TRBJ1-3, the V gene TRBV20-1, with 8 positions matching TRBD1. Germline CDR1 and CDR2: DFQATT and SNEGSKA (reference sequence). The CDR3 contains 14 residues. The trim removed 5 bases at V and 4 bases at J, leaving 7 bases unmatched. CDR3: CSAPLPGGGNTIYF. DNA of the CDR3: TGCAGTGCTCCCCTTCCAGGGGGCGGAAACACCATATATTTT.

The chain links TRBV5-5 to TRBJ2-3; D possibly corresponds to TRBD2 (7 bases). In germline, CDR1 is SGHKS, CDR2 YYEKEE (reference sequence). With 7 bases removed from V and 2 bases from J, the gap between germline ends came to 23 bases. The CDR3 loop spans 17 amino acids. CDR3 sequence reads: CASGTEGGRDYTDTQYF. In DNA, the CDR3 is TGTGCCAGCGGAACCGAGGGGGGGCGGGACTACACAGATACGCAGTATTTT.

This clonotype was detected only a few times. The J gene is TRBJ1-5, the V gene TRBV28, with TRBD1 as a possible D gene (6 bases). Germline V gives CDR1 MDHEN, CDR2 SYDVKM. This CDR3 region has 16 residues. V was trimmed by 4 bases and J by 8 bases, leaving 21 bases between them. The CDR3 region is CASSSGAYAPSEPQHF. The DNA for the CDR3 is TGTGCCAGCAGTTCAGGGGCCTACGCTCCATCGGAGCCCCAGCATTTT.

The chain combines TRBV30 with TRBJ1-2; possibly TRBD1 for D (6 bases). Trimming took off 5 bases at V and 4 bases at J, with 8 bases between the two ends. The CDR3 is made up of 11 amino acids. Germline assignment: CDR1 GTSNPN and CDR2 SVGIG (reference sequence). CDR3 region: CAWGRGYGYTF. DNA of the CDR3: TGTGCCTGGGGCAGGGGCTATGGCTACACCTTC.

CDR3 bases: TGTGCCAGTAGTATTCGCAGGGGTATTAACACCGGGGAGCTGTTTTTT. It encodes CASSIRRGINTGELFF. This chain connects TRBV19 to TRBJ2-2, with D perhaps TRBD1 (6 bases). The CDR3 totals 16 residues. CDR1 and CDR2 from the germline V gene are LNHDA and SQIVND (reference sequence). V was shortened by 3 bases and J by 2 bases, with 13 bases between the two germline ends.

This clonotype was observed a few times. The chain has TRBV7-9 and TRBJ2-2; TRBD1 agrees at 7 bases. J was trimmed by 1 base and V by 1 base; bases with no gene match: 0. Germline assignment: CDR1 SEHNR and CDR2 FQNEAQ (reference sequence). CDR3 length equals 15 residues. CDR3: CASSLGDRNTGELFF. As DNA, the CDR3 is TGTGCCAGCAGCTTAGGGGACAGGAACACCGGGGAGCTGTTTTTT.

The V gene is TRBV29-1, the J gene TRBJ2-5; TRBD1 aligns across 8 bases. This CDR3 contains 13 residues. CDR1 and CDR2 from the germline V gene are SQVTM and ANQGSEA. V lost 7 bases to trimming and J lost 4 bases; unmatched junction nucleotides: 8. The chain's CDR3 is CSALTGDGETQYF. In DNA, the CDR3 is TGCAGCGCCCTGACAGGGGACGGAGAGACCCAGTACTTC.

This clonotype was detected a few times. V and J are TRBV27 and TRBJ1-5, with D hard to call. CDR1 is MNHEY, CDR2 SMNVEV, per germline (reference sequence). CDR3 length: 15 residues. Trimming took off 3 bases at V and 0 bases at J, with 9 bases between the two ends. The CDR3 bases are TGTGCCAGCAGTTTCTCTACAAATAGCAATCAGCCCCAGCATTTT. Amino acids: CASSFSTNSNQPQHF.

Notes on this clonotype: A much larger clone differs from this one at a single base, so this may be a read error. The chain links TRBV18 to TRBJ1-1; no definite D call. The germline V gene encodes CDR1 KGHSH and CDR2 LQKENI. Trimming took off 3 bases at V and 1 base at J, with 6 bases between the two ends. The CDR3 runs 13 residues. CDR3 sequence reads: CASSPHGNTEAFF. The CDR3 DNA reads TGTGCCAGCTCACCCCATGGGAACACTGAAGCTTTCTTT.

Worth noting for this clonotype: A read error may explain this, as a much larger clone is one base away. The rearrangement joins TRBV5-1 to TRBJ2-4; 13 bases fit TRBD2. Germline V gene data show CDR1 as SGHRS and CDR2 as YFSETQ. This CDR3 has 15 amino acids. J gave up 8 bases and V 7 bases, and 9 bases lay outside the gene matches. The DNA for the CDR3 is TGCGCCAGCGGCGCTGGGACTAGCGGGAATGACATTCAGTACTTC. This gives the protein CASGAGTSGNDIQYF.

This rearrangement joins TRBV20-1 to TRBJ1-4; D is unclear. CDR3 length: 13 amino acids. V lost 2 bases and J 8 bases, leaving 12 bases between the germline ends. CDR1 is DFQATT and CDR2 is SNEGSKA in the germline V gene (reference sequence). The CDR3 sequence: CSARTGMGEKLFF. Here the CDR3 DNA reads TGCAGTGCTAGAACCGGTATGGGCGAAAAACTGTTTTTT.